Listed here is a single T cell receptor beta chain. Its target antigen remains unknown. The record has no base qualities; no much larger clone is one base away. The library came from the immunoSEQ multiplex PCR assay. The multiplex PCR relied on a mix of 60 forward primers for TCR Vbeta segments and 13 reverse primers for TCR Jbeta segments. The CDR3 region of rearranged TCR beta genes was amplified from genomic DNA by a multiplex PCR assay. The Illumina HiSeq System was used to sequence the amplified TCR beta libraries as 87-base-pair reads. The study's own analysis went as follows. Across the 500 to 700 repertoires, a later analysis counted tens of millions of unique TCR beta chains, 8.5 million to 12 million of which were shared by at least two donors. Raw reads were error-corrected and collapsed into unique sequences with a nearest-neighbor algorithm that merged closely related sequences to remove PCR and sequencing errors. V, D and J gene segments were assigned by aligning CDR3 sequences to IMGT reference sequences. For a sequence to be retained, a match of at least six nucleotides was required to both a V gene segment and a J gene segment. A rearrangement was called productive if the CDR3 had no stop codons and remained in frame with V and J, and every other rearrangement was called non-productive. Following IMGT convention, CDR3 was defined as the stretch from the second conserved V-encoded cysteine up to the conserved J-encoded phenylalanine. In an earlier analysis of some 550 of the donors, sequences lacking an unambiguous match to a single V gene segment were excluded. An earlier analysis of several hundred of the donors called V segments functional above 56.7% productive rearrangements and segregating when the between-donor standard deviation exceeded 5%. A statistical classification framework was built to diagnose cytomegalovirus status from the catalog of TCR beta chain sequences. In a later analysis, V and J genes were assigned by comparing TCR nucleotide sequences against IMGT/GENE-DB human TR gene sequences. The TCRdist pipeline was used in a later analysis to assign CDR3 sequences and most-parsimonious VDJ recombination scenarios. In a later analysis, each TCR beta chain was defined by its CDR3 amino acid sequence together with its V-gene family, and reads without a unique V-gene family were excluded. As a way to deal with suspected cross-contamination and a sequencing artifact, a later analysis dropped hundreds of nucleotide sequences that were highly shared and had low generation probability. For each public chain, a later analysis derived a clonal expansion index from normalized ranks of inferred template counts within each repertoire. Generation probabilities in a later analysis came from a VDJ recombination model fitted to out-of-frame rearrangements, and those results were checked against IGoR. In a later analysis, TCR-TCR, TCR-HLA and TCR-CMV co-occurrence was scored with hypergeometric tests, and a repertoire-size bias correction was applied to TCR pairs. A later analysis estimated false discovery rates by permuting HLA or CMV assignments 20 times. In a later analysis, co-occurring TCRs were grouped using DBSCAN, with TCRdist sequence similarity added in when clustering inside HLA-allele-positive subsets. Co-occurrence clustering excluded repertoires with fewer than 30,000 or more than 120,000 public chains, plus five with anomalous nucleotide sharing. The source is immuneACCESS, and TCRdb retained only in-frame sequences with V and J called. Part of the clones is not carried over; for the studies checked, unresolved V genes explain less than half of this, and the remainder is unexplained. Clone size and V and J calls were adopted from that table, with D and trimming inferred from the DNA. The sample table records approximately 200,000 clones; 60% to 85% of these occur just once. The ten largest clones add up to roughly 1.5% of the sample.

V is cut back by 2 bases and J by 0 bases, with 6 bases in the junction unmatched. Taken from the germline V gene (reference sequence), the CDR1 and CDR2 loops are LNHDA and SQIVND. The CDR3 has 19 amino acids, counting the end cysteine and phenylalanine. Only CDR3 DNA is held: 57 bases, read in frame from base 1. This record comes from a study of cytomegalovirus exposure and HLA in healthy donors (dated by TCRdb to about 2017). Background on the whole study: According to an earlier analysis of 550 to 700 of the donors, 150 million to 200 million T cells yielded roughly 100 million unique TCR beta sequences and about 300 Gb of sequence data. An early release that covered about 640 HLA-typed donors contained about 300 gigabases of sequencing data and some 87 million unique TCR sequences. Of the roughly 390 genotyped donors, over 70% fell in the genetic ancestry cluster associated with self-reported Caucasian donors. The study aimed to test whether signatures of past pathogen exposure could be identified by cataloging public T cell receptors. The study used immunosequencing to profile the T cell repertoires of more than 650 subjects and linked those repertoires to cytomegalovirus serostatus. A separate validation cohort of about 110 different subjects was used in addition to the roughly 670-subject first cohort. The study combined high-throughput TCR immunosequencing, statistical association of individual TCRs with disease status, and machine learning to predict cytomegalovirus infection status. To study patterns of TCR occurrence, a later analysis re-analyzed previously published TCR beta repertoires from 666 donors and added high-resolution HLA genotyping. Rather than using new phenotypic data, the later analysis identified candidate immune exposures from TCR beta sequences and from how often those sequences occurred across donors. To decide whether each TCR beta V gene segment behaved as functional or pseudogenic, an earlier analysis of 587 of the donors relied on high-throughput TCR beta sequencing. Donor age, sex, ethnicity and CMV serostatus were compiled alongside the repertoire data. A later genetic analysis used genome-wide SNP genotypes for about three fifths of the roughly 700 donors, treating that subset as a discovery cohort. Every discovery cohort repertoire had been produced on one sequencing platform. Class I and class II HLA loci were covered by the typing at four-digit resolution. Typing coverage differed by locus: A, B, C, DRB1 and DQB1 were typed in about 629-640 donors, DQA1 in approximately 520, DPA1 in around 610, and DPB1 in just under 480. A handful of DR-DQ haplotypes were handled as single units for association and clustering because linkage in the cohort was strong. On average, roughly 250,000 unique TCR beta nucleotide sequences were sequenced per donor among 398 genotyped donors of the cohort, with roughly a sixth of those sequences being non-productive. Overall study outcomes, separate from this receptor: In a later analysis, HLA-associated TCR beta chains were found to be more clonally expanded and to have lower generation probabilities than equally common non-associated chains. According to a later analysis, parvovirus B19, influenza, CMV and Epstein-Barr virus appeared linked to several top co-occurrence clusters. The study listed 164 TCR beta chains as associated with cytomegalovirus. A further reported finding was that TCR beta sequences accurately predicted the HLA-A and HLA-B alleles for most subjects in the first cohort. In a later analysis, most CMV-associated TCR beta chains were found to appear HLA-restricted, with HLA associations seemingly driven largely by CMV exposure. Because HLA typing was unavailable for some donors at each locus, only the typed subset was used in association tests. Sequencing depth was assumed to be roughly uniform across donors in the presence/absence analyses, though that assumption may not hold. Across donors, most TCR sequences were observed very rarely, whereas some public TCRs were present in many individuals. For the cohort, immune exposure information was limited to CMV serostatus. Only TCR beta chains were sequenced in this cohort, and the absence of alpha or paired-chain data limited detectable features. V-gene and J-gene trimming of TCR beta chains was associated with a missense DCLRE1C variant in a later genetic analysis, and the association was replicated in an independent cohort. In both the original and validation cohorts, the classifier was reported to diagnose cytomegalovirus status with high specificity and sensitivity. A later analysis found that TCR association rates varied across HLA loci, with DRB1 alleles showing the most associated TCRs and HLA-C alleles the fewest. Broadly in line with IMGT annotations, most TCR beta V segments showed up in productive rearrangements about 90% or about 30% of the time in an earlier analysis of a few hundred of the donors. Compared with the roughly 670-donor mean, donors in an Asian-associated ancestry cluster had fewer N-insertions in productive TCRs, according to a later genetic analysis. Correlated functional status among segregating V segments might be attributable to linkage disequilibrium, but an unknown experimental factor could not be ruled out. Strong co-occurrence of HLA alleles, especially DR and DQ, made assigning TCR associations to individual alleles difficult. Because counts were too low, seventeen rarely observed V segments, including chromosome 9 orphons, were excluded from the earlier analysis of some 590 of the donors. Three of the identified cytomegalovirus-associated TCR beta chains were confirmed in vitro to be specific for cytomegalovirus antigens. Some IMGT-functional V segments, including TRBV6-2 and TRBV6-3, could not be distinguished by the 87-base-pair reads and were therefore excluded. The sequencing pipeline was judged likely to have produced a cluster of highly shared sequence variants as a technical artifact. In a later analysis, 15,000 to 20,000 TCR beta sequences were associated with specific HLA alleles at a false discovery rate of 0.05. It was suggested by the authors that the approach could potentially be generalized to other disease states and immunological phenotypes.

The cohort comprised under 700 healthy bone marrow donors. At the time of sampling, every cohort member was nominally healthy, though immune exposures that went unrecorded were likely present. The donor tested CMV seropositive, placing the donor among the roughly 300 seropositive members of the cohort. Every donor gave a peripheral blood sample, and the peripheral blood mononuclear cells from that sample were used for TCR beta sequencing. Genomic DNA extraction from the blood cell samples was performed with the Qiagen DNeasy Blood Extraction Kit. This sequence uses TRBV19 and TRBJ2-2, with 13 middle bases fitting TRBD2. Specimen: PBMCs. The receptor's source is a girl aged 10 to 17 in good health and CMV-seropositive. The CDR3 protein sequence reads: CASSISGTSGVTNTGELFF. In nucleotide form, the sequence is TGTGCCAGTAGTATAAGCGGGACTAGCGGGGTTACGAACACCGGGGAGCTGTTTTTT. This CDR3, with the reference TRBV19 and TRBJ2-2 proteins standing in past its ends, gives the full variable domain DGGITQSPKYLFRKEGQNVTLSCEQNLNHDAMYWYRQDPGQGLRLIYYSQIVNDFQKGDIAEGYSVSREKKESFPLTVTSAQKNPTAFYLCASSISGTSGVTNTGELFFGEGSRLTVL.